Here is one T cell receptor (beta chain) with its context. The sample originates from a study of blood T cell repertoires in COVID-19. Study-level background: PBMCs, B-cell-depleted T cells, or T cells were the source of the cDNA or gDNA that made up the material.

The table came from immunoSEQ multiplex PCR; TCRdb's copy has only in-frame clones and leaves some out. The sample has about 100,000 clones; roughly nine tenths are singletons. V was pared by 6 bases and J by 4 bases, with 15 bases of the junction left unmatched. The CDR3 loop spans 17 amino acids. Germline values: CDR1 LNHDA, CDR2 SQIVND (reference sequence). The chain combines TRBV19 with TRBJ2-1; 7 bases map to TRBD2. The TCR comes from a man aged 50-59 years with active COVID-19. The sequencing sample was made of peripheral blood. The CDR3 is CASRRRLAPRGYNEQFF. CDR3 nucleotides: TGTGCCAGTAGGCGTCGACTAGCCCCAAGGGGATACAATGAGCAGTTCTTC.